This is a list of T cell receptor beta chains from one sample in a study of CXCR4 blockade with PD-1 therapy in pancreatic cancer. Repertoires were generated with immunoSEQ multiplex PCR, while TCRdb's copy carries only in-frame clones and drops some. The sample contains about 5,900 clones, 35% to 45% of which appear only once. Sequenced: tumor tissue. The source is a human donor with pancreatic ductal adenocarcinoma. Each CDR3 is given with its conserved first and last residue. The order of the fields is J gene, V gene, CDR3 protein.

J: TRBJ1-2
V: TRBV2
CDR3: CASSWDGRLDGYTF

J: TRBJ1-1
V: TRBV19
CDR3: CASSSGRNEAFF

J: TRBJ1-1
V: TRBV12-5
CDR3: CASAGRTEAFF

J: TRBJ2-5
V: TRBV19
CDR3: CASSDFTGDQETQYF

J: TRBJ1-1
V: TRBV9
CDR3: CASSATGKTNTEAFF

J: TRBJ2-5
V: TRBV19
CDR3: CASSTRQETQYF

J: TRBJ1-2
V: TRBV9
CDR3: CASSVDGNYGYTF

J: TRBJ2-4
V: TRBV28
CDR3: CATGGTGGNIQYF

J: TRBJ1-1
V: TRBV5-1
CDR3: CASSERTDPNTEAFF

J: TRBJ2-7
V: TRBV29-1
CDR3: CSVSGGVEWRASYEQYF

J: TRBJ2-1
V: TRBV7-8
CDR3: CASSLSIANEQFF

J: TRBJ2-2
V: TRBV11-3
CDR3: CASSALTSGNTGELFF

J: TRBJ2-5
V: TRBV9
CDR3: CASSDRTSGRETQYF

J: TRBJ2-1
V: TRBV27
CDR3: CASSSPRGGSYNEQFF

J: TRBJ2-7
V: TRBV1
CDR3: CASSPRQGAYEQYF

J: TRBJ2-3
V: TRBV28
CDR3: CASSLSRATTYF

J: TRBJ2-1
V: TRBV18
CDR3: CASSQSGGLYNEQFF